This T cell receptor (beta chain) originates from a study of T cell repertoires in cytomegalovirus infection. Study as a whole: In public TCR beta signatures, there were indications of both CMV infection and matching HLA type.

A word on this clonotype: As yet, its antigen is unknown.

TCRdb reprocessed the reads with MiXCR, giving one entry per CDR3 protein. The table lists tens of thousands of distinct CDR3 sequences, 20% to 25% of them singletons. General study findings and limits: Within the response measured ex vivo, HLA-C-restricted CMV-specific TCR beta clonotypes were dominant.

The sequence derives from a human donor in good health (CMV status not recorded). Some clones in this sample may be carry-over from other donors' samples. The material sequenced was PBMCs, sequenced either directly or after in vitro stimulation (not recorded which).

The CDR3 reads CSARVGGYEQYF. As DNA, the CDR3 is TGCAGTGCTAGAGTAGGGGGGTACGAGCAGTACTTC. The gene calls are TRBV20-1 and TRBJ2-7; D may be TRBD1 or TRBD2 (6 bases each). The V and J ends lost 1 base and 4 bases respectively, with 8 bases between them. There are 12 residues in the CDR3. The germline CDR1 and CDR2 sequences are DFQATT and SNEGSKA (reference sequence).